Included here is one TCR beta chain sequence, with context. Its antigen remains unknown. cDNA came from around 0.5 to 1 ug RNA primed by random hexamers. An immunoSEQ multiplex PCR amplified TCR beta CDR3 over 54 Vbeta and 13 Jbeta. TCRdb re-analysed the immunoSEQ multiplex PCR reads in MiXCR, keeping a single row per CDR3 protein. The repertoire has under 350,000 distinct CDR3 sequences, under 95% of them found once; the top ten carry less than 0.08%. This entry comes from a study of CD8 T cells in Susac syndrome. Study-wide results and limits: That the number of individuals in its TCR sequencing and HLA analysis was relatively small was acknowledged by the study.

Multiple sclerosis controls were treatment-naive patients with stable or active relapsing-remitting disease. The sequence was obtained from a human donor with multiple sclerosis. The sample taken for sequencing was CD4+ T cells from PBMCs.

Written as DNA, the CDR3 is TGTGCCAGTAGGCACAGGGGTCAGCTTAACTATGGCTACACCTTC. It encodes CASRHRGQLNYGYTF. The V call is TRBV19, the J call TRBJ1-2; TRBD1 agrees at 7 bases. V gave up 6 bases and J gave up 1 base; unmatched junction bases: 8. Germline CDR1 and CDR2: LNHDA and SQIVND (reference sequence). The length of the CDR3 is 15 residues.